This T cell receptor (beta chain) was sequenced for a study of PD-1 blockade in classical Hodgkin lymphoma. Time point denoted: newly diagnosed, previously untreated cHL patient sample. Isolation of CD8+ T cells from thawed PBMCs used magnetic negative selection. This clone was counted between two and nine times. Its antigen remains unknown. CDR3 size: 16 residues. Trimming removed 2 bases from V and 0 bases from J, with 11 bases in between. Germline-derived CDR1 and CDR2 are MGHRA and YSYEKL. Study-wide points: The authors have not defined what causes the repertoire differences, possibly disease activity or prior therapy.

Measured with immunoSEQ multiplex PCR; TCRdb has only the in-frame clones, and not every one. Among about 3,200 clones listed, approximately 70% were seen once. The chain uses TRBV4-1 and TRBJ1-3; D call uncertain. Sequenced sample: CD8+ T cells from blood. This sequence originates from a human donor with classical Hodgkin lymphoma. The DNA of the CDR3 is TGCGCCAGCAGCCAAACGTACGGGTTCTCTGGAAACACCATATATTTT. It is translated as CASSQTYGFSGNTIYF.